The sequence of this T cell receptor (beta chain) was determined in a study of T cells expressing NK-cell markers (dated by TCRdb to 2018 to 2020). General notes on the study: TCR beta-chain repertoires were profiled in sorted CD3+CD56+NKG2C+, CD3+CD56+NKG2C- and CD3+CD56-NKG2C+ T-cell subsets from several donors. Seven of the eight sequenced donors were HCMV-seropositive and one was HCMV-seronegative. Illumina HiSeq 2000/2500, MiSeq or NextSeq was used to sequence libraries as 2 x 150 bp reads. Randomly selected healthy volunteers, three men and five women, were used as the eight sequenced donors.

A remark on this clonotype: The specificity of this receptor is unknown.

The run used an Illumina HiSeq 2000. TCR beta cDNA libraries were prepared using 5'RACE template switching, which introduced a universal primer site and unique molecular identifiers. cDNA synthesis was primed from the TCR beta constant segment and was followed by two successive PCR amplification steps. The paper's data handling went like this. MIGEC was used to demultiplex reads and group the reads by UMI, and MiTCR was used to assemble and quantify clonotypes. To exclude erroneous sequences, only TCR cDNA sequences supported by at least two reads were retained. Downstream repertoire analysis used the tcR package, and clonotypes were matched across fractions by CDR3 nucleotide sequence plus V segment. VDJmatch was used to annotate antigen specificity against VDJdb, with one amino acid substitution in CDR3 allowed. Each CDR3 protein sequence appears as one entry after TCRdb reprocessed the reads, and no DNA is included. The V and J calls were not made by the authors but by TCRdb's processing. The sample's own table lists 160,000 or so distinct CDR3 sequences. The ten largest clones represent roughly 20% of the sample.

The CDR3 numbers 14 residues from cysteine through phenylalanine. Only the protein is available. Taken from the germline V gene (reference sequence), the CDR1 and CDR2 loops are DFQATT and SNEGSKA. Study-wide findings and limitations: For 5 or 6 donors, the dominant CD3+CD56+NKG2C+ clonotypes were among the top 10 CD8+ clonotypes and accounted for about 1.0-7.0% of CD8+ T cells. Whether the expanded NKG2C-expressing T cell clones were specific for HCMV antigens remained unclear. Those dominant clonotypes were again the most abundant among CD3+CD56-NKG2C+ cells in a few donors, at roughly 25-60.1%.

A commercial ELISA kit detecting HCMV-specific IgG in serum was used to determine HCMV serostatus. Peripheral blood mononuclear cells were isolated from blood by Ficoll density gradient centrifugation. This clonotype was sampled from a woman aged 18 to 75 in good health. The sample comprised blood T cells: a sorted CD56 or NKG2C T cell subset, CD4+ or CD8+ T cells, or bulk PBMC T cells (not recorded which). The chain is made from TRBV20-1 and TRBJ2-1; TCRdb indicates TRBD2, and absent DNA this call remains unverified. The CDR3 region has the sequence CSARLRDFYNEQFF.